The entry below describes one T cell receptor (beta chain). Method: immunoSEQ multiplex PCR; TCRdb's copy keeps in-frame clones and lacks some. The sample shows 70,000 to 90,000 clones, approximately 88% of them seen only once. This record comes from a study of blood T cell repertoires in COVID-19. CDR3 size: 14 residues. Germline V gene sequence: CDR1 LNHDA, CDR2 SQIVND (reference sequence). The genes are TRBV19 and TRBJ2-1; perhaps TRBD1 as D (5 bases). The sample comprised peripheral blood. This clonotype originated in a man aged 45-60 years with acute or convalescent COVID-19. The CDR3, as DNA: TGTGCATCTAGGGAACAGGACTCCTACAATGAGCAGTTCTTC. As protein: CASREQDSYNEQFF.